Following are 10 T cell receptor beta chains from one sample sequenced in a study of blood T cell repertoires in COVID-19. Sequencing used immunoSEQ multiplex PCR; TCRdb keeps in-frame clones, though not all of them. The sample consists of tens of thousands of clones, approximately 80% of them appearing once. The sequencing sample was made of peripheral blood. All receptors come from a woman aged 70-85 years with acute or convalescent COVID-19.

The CDR3 here is CASSDWGGGYGYTF. The CDR3 DNA reads TGTGCCAGCAGTGATTGGGGGGGAGGCTATGGCTACACCTTC. The rearrangement links TRBV6-1 to TRBJ1-2, with D maybe TRBD1 (5 bases). V lost 3 bases and J lost 4, with 12 bases in between. Germline CDR1 and CDR2: MNHNS and SASEGT. The CDR3 is 14 residues long.

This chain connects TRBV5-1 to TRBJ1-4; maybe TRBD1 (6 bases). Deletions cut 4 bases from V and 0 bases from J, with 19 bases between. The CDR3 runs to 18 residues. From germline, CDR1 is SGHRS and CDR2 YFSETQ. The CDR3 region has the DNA TGCGCCAGCAGCCCCGAAGACTACAGGGCCGCAACTAATGAAAAACTGTTTTTT. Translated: CASSPEDYRAATNEKLFF.

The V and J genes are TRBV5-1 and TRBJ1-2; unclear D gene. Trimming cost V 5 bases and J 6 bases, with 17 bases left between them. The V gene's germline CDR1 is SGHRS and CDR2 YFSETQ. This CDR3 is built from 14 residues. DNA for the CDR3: TGCGCCAGCAGAGCCGCGAGGGAGTTGCATGGCTACACCTTC. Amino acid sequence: CASRAARELHGYTF.

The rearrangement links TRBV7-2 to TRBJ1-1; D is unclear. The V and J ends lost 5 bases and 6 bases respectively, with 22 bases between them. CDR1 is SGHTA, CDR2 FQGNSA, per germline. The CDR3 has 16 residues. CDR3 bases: TGTGCCAGCAGCCGCCCAATGGGCCAAACAAGTGCTGAAGCTTTCTTT. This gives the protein CASSRPMGQTSAEAFF.

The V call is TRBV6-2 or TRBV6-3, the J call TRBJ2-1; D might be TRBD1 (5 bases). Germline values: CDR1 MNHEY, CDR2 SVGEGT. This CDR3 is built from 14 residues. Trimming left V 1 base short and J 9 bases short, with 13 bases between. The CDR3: CASSYWAGSLEQFF. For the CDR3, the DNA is TGTGCCAGCAGTTACTGGGCAGGGTCCCTTGAGCAGTTCTTC.

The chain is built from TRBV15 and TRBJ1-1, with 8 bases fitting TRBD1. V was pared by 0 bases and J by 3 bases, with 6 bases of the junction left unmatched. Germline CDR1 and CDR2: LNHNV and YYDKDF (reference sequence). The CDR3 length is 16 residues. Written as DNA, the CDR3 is TGTGCCACCAGCAGAGATCGGGACAGGTTGGACACTGAAGCTTTCTTT. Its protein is CATSRDRDRLDTEAFF.

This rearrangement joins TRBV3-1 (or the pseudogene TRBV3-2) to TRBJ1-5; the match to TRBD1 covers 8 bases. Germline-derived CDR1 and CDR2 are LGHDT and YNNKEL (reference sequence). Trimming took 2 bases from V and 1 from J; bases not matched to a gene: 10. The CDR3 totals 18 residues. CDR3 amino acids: CASSQTKNRDRSNQPQHF. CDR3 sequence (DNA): TGTGCCAGCAGCCAAACTAAGAACCGGGACAGGAGCAATCAGCCCCAGCATTTT.

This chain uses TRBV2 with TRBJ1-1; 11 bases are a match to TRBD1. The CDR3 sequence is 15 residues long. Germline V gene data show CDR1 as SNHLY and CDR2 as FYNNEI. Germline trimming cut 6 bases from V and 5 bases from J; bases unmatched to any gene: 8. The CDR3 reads CASRRGQGVGTEAFF. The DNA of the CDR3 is TGTGCCAGCAGGCGGGGACAGGGGGTTGGGACTGAAGCTTTCTTT.

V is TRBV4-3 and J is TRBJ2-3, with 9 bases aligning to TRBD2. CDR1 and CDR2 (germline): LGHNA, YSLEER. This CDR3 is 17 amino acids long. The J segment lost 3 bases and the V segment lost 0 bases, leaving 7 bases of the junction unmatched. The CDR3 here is CASSQDRAGGPTDTQYF. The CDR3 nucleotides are TGCGCCAGCAGCCAAGATCGGGCGGGGGGGCCAACAGATACGCAGTATTTT.

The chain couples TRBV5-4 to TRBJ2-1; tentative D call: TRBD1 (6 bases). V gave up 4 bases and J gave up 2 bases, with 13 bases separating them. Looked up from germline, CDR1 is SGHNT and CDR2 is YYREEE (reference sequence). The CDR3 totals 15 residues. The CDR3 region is CASSQDSAAYNEQFF. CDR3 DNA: TGTGCCAGCAGCCAGGACAGCGCCGCCTACAATGAGCAGTTCTTC.